These 12 T cell receptor beta chains were sequenced from one sample in a study of OX40 agonist ivuxolimab in advanced cancers. Clones were read by immunoSEQ multiplex PCR, and TCRdb kept only the in-frame ones, dropping some. Here the sample spans over 150,000 clones, 85% to 95% being singletons. The sequenced sample was CD4+ or CD8+ T cells sorted from blood, obtained in a trial of the OX40 agonist ivuxolimab. The source of these receptors is an adult with an advanced solid tumor such as melanoma, head and neck, liver or kidney cancer.

The chain recombines TRBV7-8 with TRBJ2-7; TRBD1 matches 11 bases. V lost 5 bases and J lost 6; bases outside the gene matches: 9. Germline V gene sequence: CDR1 SGHVS, CDR2 FQNEAQ. CDR3 length: 15 residues. The CDR3: CASSRPGQGVGEQYF. The CDR3 DNA reads as TGTGCCAGCAGCCGGCCGGGACAGGGGGTGGGCGAGCAGTACTTC.

This chain links TRBV5-8 with TRBJ1-1, with 8 nucleotides matching TRBD1. After removal of 4 bases from V and 0 bases from J, the junction contained 5 bases not matched to a gene. The CDR3 is 15 amino acids. CDR1 is SGHTS and CDR2 is YDEGEE in the germline V gene. This CDR3 is CASSRDRNMNTEAFF. DNA for the CDR3: TGTGCCAGCAGCCGGGACAGGAACATGAACACTGAAGCTTTCTTT.

This clone has only one observation. The gene calls are TRBV18 and TRBJ2-1, with D possibly matching TRBD2 (6 bases). Germline V CDR1 and CDR2: KGHSH, LQKENI. V dropped 1 base and J dropped 7 bases, with 20 bases sitting between them. The CDR3 spans 17 residues. CDR3 in DNA: TGTGCCAGCTCACCACGTGCCTCGGGAGAGAATGTGAATGAGCAGTTCTTC. Amino acid sequence: CASSPRASGENVNEQFF. The full variable domain, rest sourced from reference TRBV18 and TRBJ2-1, is NAGVMQNPRHLVRRRGQEARLRCSPMKGHSHVYWYRQLPEEGLKFMVYLQKENIIDESGMPKERFSAEFPKEGPSILRIQQVVRGDSAAYFCASSPRASGENVNEQFFGPGTRLTVL.

The V and J genes are TRBV7-6 and TRBJ2-7, with TRBD2 matching over 12 bases. V lost 8 bases, J lost 3 bases, and 17 bases stayed unmatched. The CDR3 runs 18 residues. The germline V gene has CDR1 SGHVS and CDR2 FNYEAQ. CDR3 sequence: CASFPGLAGRKGSYEQYF. DNA for the CDR3: TGTGCCAGCTTTCCTGGACTAGCGGGGAGGAAGGGGAGCTACGAGCAGTACTTC.

The rearrangement joins TRBV7-2 to TRBJ1-1, with D hard to call. Between the trimmed V and J ends, which lost 5 bases and 0 bases, there was a span of 10 bases. This CDR3 is built from 14 residues. Germline assignment: CDR1 SGHTA and CDR2 FQGNSA. The CDR3 region has the DNA TGTGCCAGCAGCCCCGGGCGGCTGAACACTGAAGCTTTCTTT. Its translation: CASSPGRLNTEAFF.

The genes are TRBV5-1 and TRBJ2-3; TRBD2 matches 9 bases. CDR1 is SGHRS and CDR2 is YFSETQ in the germline V gene. J was trimmed by 2 bases and V by 5 bases; bases with no gene match: 6. The CDR3 is 15 amino acids. This CDR3 reads CASSVLAGDTDTQYF. CDR3 nucleotide sequence: TGCGCCAGCAGTGTACTAGCGGGCGACACAGATACGCAGTATTTT.

V and J are TRBV6-4 and TRBJ2-7; the D gene is possibly TRBD1 (6 bases). Germline V gene sequence: CDR1 MRHNA, CDR2 SNTAGT. With 0 bases removed from V and 2 bases from J, the gap between germline ends came to 20 bases. CDR3 size: 18 residues. The CDR3 DNA follows: TGTGCCAGCAGTGACTCACCACCCCTGGGACACCCAGCCTACGAGCAGTACTTC. Amino acids: CASSDSPPLGHPAYEQYF.

This chain connects TRBV4-3 to TRBJ2-3; D is undetermined. The germline CDR1 and CDR2 sequences are LGHNA and YSLEER. Trimming removed 0 bases from V and 0 bases from J, with 13 bases in between. The CDR3 sequence is 17 residues long. In DNA form, the CDR3 reads TGCGCCAGCAGCCAAGATCCCTACGGGCATAGCACAGATACGCAGTATTTT. Translated: CASSQDPYGHSTDTQYF.

The chain is built from TRBV7-9 and TRBJ2-7; D perhaps matches TRBD1 (7 bases). The CDR3 has 14 amino acids. The germline V gene encodes CDR1 SEHNR and CDR2 FQNEAQ (reference sequence). Trimming took 5 bases from V and 5 from J, leaving 16 bases between them. This CDR3 is CASSPETGRNEQYF. CDR3 nucleotide sequence: TGTGCCAGCAGCCCTGAGACAGGGAGGAACGAGCAGTACTTC.

This clone was found once. The chain employs TRBV10-2 and TRBJ1-1; D not resolved. This CDR3 has 14 amino acids. The germline V gene has CDR1 WSHSY and CDR2 SAAADI. V lost 7 bases, J lost 1 base, and 13 bases lay in between. As DNA, the CDR3 is TGCGCCAGCATTTTTGGACCGACGAACACTGAAGCTTTCTTT. It is translated as CASIFGPTNTEAFF.

The J gene is TRBJ1-5, the V gene TRBV6-5, with TRBD1 matching 10 bases. Germline assignment: CDR1 MNHEY and CDR2 SVGAGI. Trimming took 6 bases from V and 5 from J; bases not matched to a gene: 4. This CDR3 has 14 residues. The CDR3 region has the DNA TGTGCCAGCAGCCCGGGACAGGGGTATCAGCCCCAGCATTTT. Translated, it gives CASSPGQGYQPQHF.

The V gene is TRBV27, the J gene TRBJ2-2; 9 bases are a match to TRBD1. CDR3 length: 17 residues. CDR1 is MNHEY, CDR2 SMNVEV, per germline (reference sequence). The V segment lost 5 bases and the J segment 4 bases; nucleotides outside the gene matches: 11. CDR3 protein: CASSLSPQGASTGELFF. CDR3 in DNA: TGTGCCAGCAGTCTCTCCCCACAGGGGGCGAGCACCGGGGAGCTGTTTTTT.